This T cell receptor beta chain stems from a study of T cells after yellow fever vaccination. Study results and caveats: Compared with primary, the secondary response was weaker and peaked at day 5, not 15. Most clones from primary vaccination were detected again post-booster (around 96% CD4, approximately 90% CD8). FACS-sorted repertoires could harbor abundant contaminating bulk-population clonotypes.

The CDR3 length is 14 residues. Trimming left V 4 bases short and J 4 bases short, with 13 bases between. Looked up from germline, CDR1 is MNHNS and CDR2 is SASEGT. This clonotype was counted between two and nine times. Its antigen is currently unknown. The authors made TCR cDNA by 5'RACE template switching, adding a universal primer site and UMIs. TCRdb used MiXCR to reprocess the 5' RACE reads, holding one entry per CDR3 protein. The profile covers 280,000 or so distinct CDR3 sequences, with approximately 8% appearing a single time and 3% to 3.5% taken by the ten largest. This chain joins TRBV6-1 and TRBJ1-1; D not resolved. Sample: CD4+ T cells sorted from PBMCs, taken 5 days after the yellow fever booster vaccination. This TCR was sampled from a man between 18 and 29 years old who received the YFV17D yellow fever vaccine. The CDR3: CASSVAEVVTEAFF. The CDR3 region has the DNA TGTGCCAGCAGTGTGGCGGAAGTTGTCACTGAAGCTTTCTTT.